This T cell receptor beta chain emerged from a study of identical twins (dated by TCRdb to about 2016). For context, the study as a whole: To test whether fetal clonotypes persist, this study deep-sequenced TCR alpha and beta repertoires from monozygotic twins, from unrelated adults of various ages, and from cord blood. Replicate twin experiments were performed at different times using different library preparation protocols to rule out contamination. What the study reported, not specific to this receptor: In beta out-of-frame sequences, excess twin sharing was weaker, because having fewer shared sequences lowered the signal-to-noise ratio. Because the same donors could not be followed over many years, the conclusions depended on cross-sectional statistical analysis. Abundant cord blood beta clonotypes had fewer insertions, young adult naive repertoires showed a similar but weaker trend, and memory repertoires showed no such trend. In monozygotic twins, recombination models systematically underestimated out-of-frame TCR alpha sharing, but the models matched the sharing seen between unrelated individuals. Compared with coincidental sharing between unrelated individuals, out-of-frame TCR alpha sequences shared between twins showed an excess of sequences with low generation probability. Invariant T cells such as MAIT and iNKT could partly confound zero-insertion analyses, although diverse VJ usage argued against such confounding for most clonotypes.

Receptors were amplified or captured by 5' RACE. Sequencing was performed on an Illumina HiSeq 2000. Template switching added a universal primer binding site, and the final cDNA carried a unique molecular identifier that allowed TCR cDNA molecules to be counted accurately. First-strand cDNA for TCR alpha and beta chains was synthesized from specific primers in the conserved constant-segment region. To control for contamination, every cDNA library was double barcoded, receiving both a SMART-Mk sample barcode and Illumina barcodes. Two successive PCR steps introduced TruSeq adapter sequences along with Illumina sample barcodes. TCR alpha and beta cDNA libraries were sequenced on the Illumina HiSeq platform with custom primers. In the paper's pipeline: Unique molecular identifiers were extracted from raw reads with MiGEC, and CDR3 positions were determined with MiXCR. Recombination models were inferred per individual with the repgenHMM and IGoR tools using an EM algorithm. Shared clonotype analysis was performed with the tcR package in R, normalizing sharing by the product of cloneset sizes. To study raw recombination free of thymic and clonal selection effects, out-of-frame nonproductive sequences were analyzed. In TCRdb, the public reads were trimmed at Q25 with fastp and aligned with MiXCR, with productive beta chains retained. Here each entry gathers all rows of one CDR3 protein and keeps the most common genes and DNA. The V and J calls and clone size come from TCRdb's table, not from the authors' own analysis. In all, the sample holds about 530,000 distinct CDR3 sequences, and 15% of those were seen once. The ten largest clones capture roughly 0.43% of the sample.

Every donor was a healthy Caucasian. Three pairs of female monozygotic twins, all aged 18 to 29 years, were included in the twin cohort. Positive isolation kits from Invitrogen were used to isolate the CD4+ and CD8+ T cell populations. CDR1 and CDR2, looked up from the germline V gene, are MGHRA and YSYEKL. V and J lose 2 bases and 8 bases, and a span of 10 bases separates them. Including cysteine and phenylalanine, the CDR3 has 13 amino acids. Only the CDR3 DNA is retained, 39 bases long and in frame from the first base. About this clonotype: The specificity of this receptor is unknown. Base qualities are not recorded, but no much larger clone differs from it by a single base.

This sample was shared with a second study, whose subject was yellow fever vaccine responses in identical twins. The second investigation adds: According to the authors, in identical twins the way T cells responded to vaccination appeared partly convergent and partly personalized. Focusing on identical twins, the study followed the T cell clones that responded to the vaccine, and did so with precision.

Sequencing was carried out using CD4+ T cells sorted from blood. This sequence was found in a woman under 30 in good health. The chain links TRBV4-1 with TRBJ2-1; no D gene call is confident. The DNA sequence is TGCGCCAGCAGCCAACTCCAAGTAGATGAGCAGTTCTTC. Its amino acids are CASSQLQVDEQFF.